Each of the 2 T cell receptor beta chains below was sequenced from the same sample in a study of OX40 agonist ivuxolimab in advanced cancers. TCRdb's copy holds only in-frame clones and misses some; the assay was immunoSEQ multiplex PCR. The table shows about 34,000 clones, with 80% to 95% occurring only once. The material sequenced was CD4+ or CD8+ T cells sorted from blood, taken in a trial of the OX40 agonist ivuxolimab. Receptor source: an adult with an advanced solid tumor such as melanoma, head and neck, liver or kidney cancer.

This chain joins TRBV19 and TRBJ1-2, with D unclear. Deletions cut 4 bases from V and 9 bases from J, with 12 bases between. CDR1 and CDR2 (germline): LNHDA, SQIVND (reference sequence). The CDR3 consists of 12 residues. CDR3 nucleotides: TGTGCCAGTAGTACGGACGGGAGGAGCTACACCTTC. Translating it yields CASSTDGRSYTF.

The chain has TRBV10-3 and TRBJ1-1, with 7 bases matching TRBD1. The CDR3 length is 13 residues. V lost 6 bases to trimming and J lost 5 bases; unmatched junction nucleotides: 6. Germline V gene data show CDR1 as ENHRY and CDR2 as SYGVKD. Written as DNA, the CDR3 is TGTGCCATCAGGGAGGACAGGAATACTGAAGCTTTCTTT. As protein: CAIREDRNTEAFF.